The rows below give T cell receptor beta chains drawn from one sample of a study of tumor-infiltrating lymphocytes in primary liver carcinoma. TCRdb itself ran the multiplex PCR reads through MiXCR, one entry per CDR3 protein. The sample consists of 65,000 to 80,000 distinct CDR3 sequences, 55% to 75% of them appearing once. Material: liver tumor tissue from sampling region 4. The receptors originated from a man aged 35 to 55 with primary liver carcinoma and hepatitis B virus infection. CDR3s include the opening cysteine and the closing phenylalanine or tryptophan. The D gene is left open where the match is weak. Clone size is not always given. Where it is, it says once, few, many or a class for expanded clones.

clone size: NA
J gene: TRBJ2-2
D gene: TRBD1
V gene: TRBV4-1
CDR3 DNA: TGCGCCAGCAGCCCGAACAGGGGGAATGACGGGGAGCTGTTTTTT
CDR3 protein: CASSPNRGNDGELFF

clone size: NA
J gene: TRBJ2-5
D gene: NA
V gene: TRBV11-3
CDR3 DNA: TGTGCCAGTAACAAAGGGACCGTAGAGACCCAGTACTTC
CDR3 protein: CASNKGTVETQYF

clone size: many
J gene: TRBJ1-1
D gene: NA
V gene: TRBV28
CDR3 DNA: TGTGCCAGCATCTTCCGGCAGTTGAACACTGAAGCTTTCTTT
CDR3 protein: CASIFRQLNTEAFF

clone size: NA
J gene: TRBJ1-5
D gene: TRBD1
V gene: TRBV4-2
CDR3 DNA: TGTGCCAGCAACCCGGGACAGGCGGTGGATCAGCCCCAGCATTTT
CDR3 protein: CASNPGQAVDQPQHF

clone size: NA
J gene: TRBJ2-5
D gene: NA
V gene: TRBV28
CDR3 DNA: TGTGCCAGCAGTTTCCCGGGAATAGAGACCCAGTACTTC
CDR3 protein: CASSFPGIETQYF

clone size: many
J gene: TRBJ2-7
D gene: TRBD1
V gene: TRBV12-3/TRBV12-4
CDR3 DNA: TGTGCCAGCGGAATGACAGGGGGCGACGAGCAGTACTTC
CDR3 protein: CASGMTGGDEQYF

clone size: NA
J gene: TRBJ2-7
D gene: TRBD1
V gene: TRBV7-3
CDR3 DNA: TGTGCCAGCAGCGTAACAGGGGGTGACTACGAGCAGTACTTC
CDR3 protein: CASSVTGGDYEQYF

clone size: once
J gene: TRBJ2-6
D gene: NA
V gene: TRBV4-2
CDR3 DNA: TGTGCCAGGAGCCCCCAAGAAGATTCGGCTGGGGCCAACGTCCTGACTTTC
CDR3 protein: CARSPQEDSAGANVLTF

clone size: NA
J gene: TRBJ1-2
D gene: TRBD1
V gene: TRBV6-1
CDR3 DNA: TGTGCCGGCATCCCTACAGGGGGCTCCTATGGCTACACCTTC
CDR3 protein: CAGIPTGGSYGYTF

clone size: NA
J gene: TRBJ2-1
D gene: TRBD2
V gene: TRBV11-2
CDR3 DNA: TGTGCCAGCAGCTCAGAGGCTGCTAGTGGGAGGGCCAATGAGCAGTTCTTC
CDR3 protein: CASSSEAASGRANEQFF

clone size: many
J gene: TRBJ2-1
D gene: TRBD1
V gene: TRBV28
CDR3 DNA: TGTGCCAGCAGTTCGGACAGGGTTCGGATCAATGAGCAGTTCTTC
CDR3 protein: CASSSDRVRINEQFF

clone size: NA
J gene: TRBJ1-3
D gene: NA
V gene: TRBV4-1
CDR3 DNA: TGCGTCAGCGGCCAAGCGTGGACAGCCGGAAACACCATATATTTT
CDR3 protein: CVSGQAWTAGNTIYF

clone size: NA
J gene: TRBJ1-1
D gene: NA
V gene: TRBV7-8
CDR3 DNA: TGTGCCAGCAGTCAAGGGGGGGGAAGGGAGACTGAAGCCTTCTTT
CDR3 protein: CASSQGGGRETEAFF

clone size: NA
J gene: TRBJ2-7
D gene: NA
V gene: TRBV11-2
CDR3 DNA: TGTGTCAGCAGCCCGCAAGCGGTAACTTACGAGCAGTACTTC
CDR3 protein: CVSSPQAVTYEQYF

clone size: NA
J gene: TRBJ2-2
D gene: NA
V gene: TRBV29-1
CDR3 DNA: TGCAACGTTGCGGGACAATGGGACACCGGGGAGCTGTTTTTT
CDR3 protein: CNVAGQWDTGELFF

clone size: NA
J gene: TRBJ2-1
D gene: NA
V gene: TRBV11-3
CDR3 DNA: TGTGCCTGCAGCGGCGGAGCTAGTGGGAGTTGGGGAGAGCAGTTCTTC
CDR3 protein: CACSGGASGSWGEQFF

clone size: many
J gene: TRBJ2-5
D gene: TRBD2
V gene: TRBV10-3
CDR3 DNA: TGTGCCATCAGCGGGACTAGCGGAGGGAAAAGTCTAGAGACCCAGTACTTC
CDR3 protein: CAISGTSGGKSLETQYF

clone size: NA
J gene: TRBJ2-7
D gene: TRBD2
V gene: TRBV4-2
CDR3 DNA: TGTGTCAGCAGCGTTCAGCGGGACGGGAGATACGTGCAGTACTTC
CDR3 protein: CVSSVQRDGRYVQYF

clone size: NA
J gene: TRBJ2-7
D gene: NA
V gene: TRBV5-1
CDR3 DNA: TGCGCCAGCAGCTTGGCCGGCGGGATCGACTCCTACAAGCAGTACTTC
CDR3 protein: CASSLAGGIDSYKQYF

clone size: NA
J gene: TRBJ2-7
D gene: TRBD1
V gene: TRBV6-1
CDR3 DNA: TGTTCCTGCTCCAGGGGGCCCGAGCAGTACTTC
CDR3 protein: CSCSRGPEQYF

clone size: NA
J gene: TRBJ2-3
D gene: NA
V gene: TRBV6-1
CDR3 DNA: TGTGCCAGCAGTGAATGGGGCGCGAACACAGATACGCAGTATTTT
CDR3 protein: CASSEWGANTDTQYF

clone size: once
J gene: TRBJ2-5
D gene: NA
V gene: TRBV2
CDR3 DNA: TGCGCCAGCGACAGGTTTCAAGAGACCCCGTACTTC
CDR3 protein: CASDRFQETPYF

clone size: NA
J gene: TRBJ2-3
D gene: TRBD1
V gene: TRBV11-2
CDR3 DNA: TGTGCCAGCAGCTTCGACAGGGGGACAAATACTCTGTATTTT
CDR3 protein: CASSFDRGTNTLYF

clone size: NA
J gene: TRBJ1-6
D gene: NA
V gene: TRBV10-3
CDR3 DNA: TGTACCATCAGTGAGGGTATCGACAATTCACCCCTCCACTTC
CDR3 protein: CTISEGIDNSPLHF

clone size: NA
J gene: TRBJ2-1
D gene: NA
V gene: TRBV29-1
CDR3 DNA: TGCAGCGTTCGCCAGGTCGGTGAGCTGTTCTTC
CDR3 protein: CSVRQVGELFF

clone size: few
J gene: TRBJ1-1
D gene: NA
V gene: TRBV7-3
CDR3 DNA: TGTGCCAGCAGCTTACTGTCAGTGAACACTGAAGCTTTCTTT
CDR3 protein: CASSLLSVNTEAFF

clone size: NA
J gene: TRBJ2-3
D gene: TRBD2
V gene: TRBV6-5
CDR3 DNA: TGTACCAGCAGTTCCGCATTAGCGGGAGGGCCGGATACGCAGTATTTT
CDR3 protein: CTSSSALAGGPDTQYF

clone size: NA
J gene: TRBJ2-2
D gene: TRBD2
V gene: TRBV11-2
CDR3 DNA: TGTGCAAGCAGCTTAGCGGTAGCGGGGAACAGCGGGGAGCTGTTTTTT
CDR3 protein: CASSLAVAGNSGELFF

clone size: NA
J gene: TRBJ2-7
D gene: TRBD2
V gene: TRBV5-1
CDR3 DNA: TGCGCCAGCAGATTTTCTAGCGGACCTTCCTACGAGCAATACTTC
CDR3 protein: CASRFSSGPSYEQYF

clone size: NA
J gene: TRBJ2-1
D gene: TRBD2
V gene: TRBV6-5
CDR3 DNA: TGTACCAGCAGTTACTTTTCCGGGACTAGCGACTACAATGAGCAGTTCTTC
CDR3 protein: CTSSYFSGTSDYNEQFF

clone size: NA
J gene: TRBJ2-7
D gene: TRBD2
V gene: TRBV29-1
CDR3 DNA: TGCGGCGTTGATCGGACTAGCGGGAGTGGCGAGCAGTATTTC
CDR3 protein: CGVDRTSGSGEQYF

clone size: NA
J gene: TRBJ2-2
D gene: NA
V gene: TRBV5-4
CDR3 DNA: TGTGCCAGCAGTGTAAAGCAGGGGAACACCGAGGAGTTGTTTTTT
CDR3 protein: CASSVKQGNTEELFF

clone size: many
J gene: TRBJ2-2
D gene: NA
V gene: TRBV6-4
CDR3 DNA: TGTGCCAGCAGTGACGCAGACACCGGGGAGCTGTTTTTT
CDR3 protein: CASSDADTGELFF

clone size: NA
J gene: TRBJ2-7
D gene: NA
V gene: TRBV9
CDR3 DNA: TGTGCCAGCAGCGTCCAGGGGGGAGATTACGAGCAGTACTTC
CDR3 protein: CASSVQGGDYEQYF

clone size: many
J gene: TRBJ1-6
D gene: TRBD1
V gene: TRBV6-5
CDR3 DNA: TGTGCCAGCAGTTACACGACAGGGGAGGATTCACCCCTCCACTTT
CDR3 protein: CASSYTTGEDSPLHF

clone size: many
J gene: TRBJ2-3
D gene: TRBD1
V gene: TRBV5-6
CDR3 DNA: TGTGCCAGCAGCTCGGACAGGGGAAACACAGATACGCAGTATTTT
CDR3 protein: CASSSDRGNTDTQYF

clone size: NA
J gene: TRBJ1-5
D gene: TRBD1
V gene: TRBV6-2/TRBV6-3
CDR3 DNA: TGTGCCAGCAGTCCAACAGGGGAGAGCAATCAGCCCCAGCATTTT
CDR3 protein: CASSPTGESNQPQHF

clone size: NA
J gene: TRBJ2-7
D gene: TRBD1
V gene: TRBV6-5
CDR3 DNA: TGTGTCAGCAGGACCGCACGGGACAGGCACTACGAGCAGTACTTC
CDR3 protein: CVSRTARDRHYEQYF

clone size: many
J gene: TRBJ2-1
D gene: NA
V gene: TRBV7-9
CDR3 DNA: TGTGCCAGCAGCTTCCAGGGACAATCCTACAATGAGCAGTTCTTC
CDR3 protein: CASSFQGQSYNEQFF

clone size: NA
J gene: TRBJ2-7
D gene: NA
V gene: TRBV14
CDR3 DNA: TGTGCCAACAGTTCGGGACCCCTGAGGGACCAGTACTTC
CDR3 protein: CANSSGPLRDQYF

clone size: NA
J gene: TRBJ2-6
D gene: NA
V gene: TRBV15
CDR3 DNA: TGTTCCACCAGCAGCCCCCATCTCGGGGCCAACGTCCTGACTTTC
CDR3 protein: CSTSSPHLGANVLTF

clone size: NA
J gene: TRBJ2-2
D gene: NA
V gene: TRBV29-1
CDR3 DNA: TGCTCCGGGGGGAACACCGGGGAGCTGTTTTTT
CDR3 protein: CSGGNTGELFF

clone size: NA
J gene: TRBJ2-3
D gene: NA
V gene: TRBV12-3/TRBV12-4
CDR3 DNA: TGTGCCAGCGGTTTACACGACGGCACAGATACGCAGTATTTT
CDR3 protein: CASGLHDGTDTQYF

clone size: NA
J gene: TRBJ2-7
D gene: NA
V gene: TRBV6-1
CDR3 DNA: TGTGCCAGCAGAACCCAGGGGGGGGCTTACGAACAGAACTTC
CDR3 protein: CASRTQGGAYEQNF

clone size: NA
J gene: TRBJ2-7
D gene: NA
V gene: TRBV18
CDR3 DNA: TGTGCCAGCTCACGTGGGACGGGAACCTACGAGCAGTACTTC
CDR3 protein: CASSRGTGTYEQYF

clone size: many
J gene: TRBJ1-2
D gene: TRBD1
V gene: TRBV6-1
CDR3 DNA: TGTGCCAGCAGCCGACAGGGAGACTATGGCTACACCTTC
CDR3 protein: CASSRQGDYGYTF

clone size: NA
J gene: TRBJ2-7
D gene: TRBD2
V gene: TRBV28
CDR3 DNA: TGTGCCAGCAGCCTGGGACTAACGGGAGGGCCGGGGGAGCAGTACTTC
CDR3 protein: CASSLGLTGGPGEQYF

clone size: NA
J gene: TRBJ1-2
D gene: NA
V gene: TRBV20-1
CDR3 DNA: TGCAGTGCTAGTCGAGTAGTAAACTATGGCTACACCTTC
CDR3 protein: CSASRVVNYGYTF

clone size: NA
J gene: TRBJ2-7
D gene: TRBD1
V gene: TRBV12-3/TRBV12-4
CDR3 DNA: TGTGCCAGCAGACTGGGACAGTGCCATGAGCAGTACTTC
CDR3 protein: CASRLGQCHEQYF

clone size: NA
J gene: TRBJ1-6
D gene: NA
V gene: TRBV11-2
CDR3 DNA: TGTGCCAGCAGCTTGCCCTCCGGAAATTCACCCCTCCACTTC
CDR3 protein: CASSLPSGNSPLHF

clone size: NA
J gene: TRBJ2-5
D gene: TRBD2
V gene: TRBV29-1
CDR3 DNA: TGCTGCGTGACACCGGGGGGGATTCGGGAGACCCAGTACTTC
CDR3 protein: CCVTPGGIRETQYF